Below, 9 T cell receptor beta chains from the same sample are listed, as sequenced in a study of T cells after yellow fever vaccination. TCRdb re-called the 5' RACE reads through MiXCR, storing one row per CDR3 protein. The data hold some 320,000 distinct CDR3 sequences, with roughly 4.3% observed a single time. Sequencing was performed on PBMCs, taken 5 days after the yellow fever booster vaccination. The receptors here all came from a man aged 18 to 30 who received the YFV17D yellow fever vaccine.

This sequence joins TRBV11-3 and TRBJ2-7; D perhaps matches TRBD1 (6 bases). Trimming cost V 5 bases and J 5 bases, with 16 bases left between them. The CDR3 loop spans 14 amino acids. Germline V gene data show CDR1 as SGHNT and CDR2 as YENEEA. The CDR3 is CASSPPGARDEQYF. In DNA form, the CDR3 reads TGTGCCAGCAGCCCCCCAGGGGCAAGGGACGAGCAGTACTTC.

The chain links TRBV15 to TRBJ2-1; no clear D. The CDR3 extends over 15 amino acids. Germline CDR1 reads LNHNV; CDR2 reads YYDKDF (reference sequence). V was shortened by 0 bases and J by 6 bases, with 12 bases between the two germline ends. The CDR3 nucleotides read TGTGCCACCAGCAGAGAGAGGCTATCGGGCAATGAGCAGTTCTTC. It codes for CATSRERLSGNEQFF.

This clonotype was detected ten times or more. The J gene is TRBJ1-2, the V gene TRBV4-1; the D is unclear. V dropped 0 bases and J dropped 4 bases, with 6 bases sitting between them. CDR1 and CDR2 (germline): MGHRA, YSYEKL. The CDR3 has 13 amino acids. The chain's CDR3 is CASSQDPGYGYTF. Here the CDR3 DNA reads TGCGCCAGCAGCCAAGATCCCGGCTATGGCTACACCTTC.

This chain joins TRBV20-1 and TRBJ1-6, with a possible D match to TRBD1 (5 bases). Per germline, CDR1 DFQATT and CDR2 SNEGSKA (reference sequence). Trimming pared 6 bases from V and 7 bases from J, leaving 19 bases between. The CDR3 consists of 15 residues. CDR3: CSAQGVPGLNSPLHF. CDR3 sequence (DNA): TGCAGTGCCCAAGGGGTTCCAGGGCTAAATTCACCCCTCCACTTT.

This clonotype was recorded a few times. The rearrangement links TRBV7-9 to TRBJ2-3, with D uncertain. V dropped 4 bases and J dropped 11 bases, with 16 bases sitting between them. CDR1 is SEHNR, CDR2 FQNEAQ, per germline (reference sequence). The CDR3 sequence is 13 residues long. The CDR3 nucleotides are TGTGCCAGCAGCTCACCCCCATGGTCGGGGCAGTATTTT. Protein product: CASSSPPWSGQYF.

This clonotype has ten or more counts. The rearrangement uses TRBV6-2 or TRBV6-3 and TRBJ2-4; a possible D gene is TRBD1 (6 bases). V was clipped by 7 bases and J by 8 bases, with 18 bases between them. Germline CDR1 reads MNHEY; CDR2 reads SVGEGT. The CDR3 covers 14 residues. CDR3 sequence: CASTWDTWADIQYF. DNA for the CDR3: TGTGCCAGCACTTGGGACACCTGGGCGGACATTCAGTACTTC.

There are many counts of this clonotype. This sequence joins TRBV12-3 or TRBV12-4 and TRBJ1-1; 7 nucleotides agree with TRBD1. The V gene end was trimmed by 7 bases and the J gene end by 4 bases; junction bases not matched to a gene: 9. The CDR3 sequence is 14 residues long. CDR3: CASTATGYATEAFF. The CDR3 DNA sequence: TGTGCCAGCACCGCGACAGGGTACGCCACTGAAGCTTTCTTT.

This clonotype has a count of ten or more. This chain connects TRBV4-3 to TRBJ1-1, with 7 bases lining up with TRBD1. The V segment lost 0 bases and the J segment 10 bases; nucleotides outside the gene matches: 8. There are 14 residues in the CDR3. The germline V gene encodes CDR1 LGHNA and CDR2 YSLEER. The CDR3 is CASSQELRDRAAFF. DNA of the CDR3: TGCGCCAGCAGCCAAGAATTACGTGACAGGGCAGCTTTCTTT.

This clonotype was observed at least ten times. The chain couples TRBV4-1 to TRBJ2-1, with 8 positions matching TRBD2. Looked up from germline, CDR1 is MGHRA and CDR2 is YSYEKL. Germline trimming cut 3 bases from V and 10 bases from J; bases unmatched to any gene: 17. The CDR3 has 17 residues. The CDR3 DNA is TGCGCCAGCAGCCAGAGGCCCGGGGGGGCATCATCCTTGGAGCAGTTCTTC. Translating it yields CASSQRPGGASSLEQFF.